The clone carrying this T cell receptor (beta chain) was seen once. The antigen is unknown. Sequencing used immunoSEQ multiplex PCR; TCRdb keeps in-frame clones, though not all of them. The table lists about 110,000 clones, almost 95% of them singletons. The source of the sample is a study of T cell repertoires and HLA-DP antigens. Unmatched junction bases numbered 14, after V lost 6 bases and J lost 4 bases. The CDR3 is 18 amino acids. Germline-derived CDR1 and CDR2 are LGHNT and FRNRAP. The chain recombines TRBV12-5 with TRBJ2-6, with TRBD1 matching 8 bases. Sequencing was performed on CD4+ T cells from PBMCs. This receptor was taken from a woman aged 18-30 years in good health and CMV-seronegative. CDR3 sequence reads: CASGTDREKLLGANVLTF. CDR3 sequence (DNA): TGTGCTAGTGGAACGGACAGGGAAAAATTGCTCGGGGCCAACGTCCTGACTTTC.